A selection of T cell receptor beta chains follows, all from one sample in a study of T cells after yellow fever vaccination. Via MiXCR, TCRdb re-called the 5' RACE reads, giving one row per CDR3 protein. The table records 200,000 to 250,000 distinct CDR3 sequences, less than 8.5% of them present only once. The sample in question was CD4+ T cells sorted from PBMCs, obtained 15 days after the yellow fever booster vaccination. The receptors were sampled from a man aged 25-45 years who received the YFV17D yellow fever vaccine. CDR3s include the opening cysteine and the closing phenylalanine or tryptophan. A D gene is named only where the DNA matches it firmly. Clone size is given for some rows only: seen once, a few or many times, or a class if the clone is expanded.

J,D,V,size,DNA,CDR3
TRBJ2-1,-,TRBV7-3,-,TGTGCCAGCAGCTTTGGACTAGGGGGAGGTGAGCAGTTCTTC,CASSFGLGGGEQFF
TRBJ2-1,-,TRBV3-1,many,TGTGCCAGCAGCCACGGGACTGCACAGTTCTTC,CASSHGTAQFF
TRBJ1-2,-,TRBV28,few,TGTGCCAGCACATCGGGGCAGAGCTATGGCTACACCTTC,CASTSGQSYGYTF
TRBJ1-2,TRBD1,TRBV12-3/TRBV12-4,many,TGTGCCAGCAGTTTTGGGACAGGACTAGGCTATGGCTACACCTTC,CASSFGTGLGYGYTF
TRBJ2-1,-,TRBV10-3,many,TGTGCCATCAGTGCGGGCCTCTCCTACAATGAGCAGTTCTTC,CAISAGLSYNEQFF
TRBJ2-2,TRBD2,TRBV19,few,TGTGCCACCTCGTCGGTAGCGGGAACCGGGGAGCTGTTTTTT,CATSSVAGTGELFF
TRBJ1-5,-,TRBV3-1,-,TGTGCCAGCAGCCAAACCAGGGGCGGCAATCAGCCCCAGCATTTT,CASSQTRGGNQPQHF
TRBJ2-1,TRBD2,TRBV20-1,-,TGCAGTGCTAGAGTCGCTGGGAGGGCCTCACTCAATGAGCAGTTCTTC,CSARVAGRASLNEQFF
TRBJ2-3,-,TRBV15,-,TGTGCCACCAGCAGAGATTATGGAGTCGGGACAGATACGCAGTATTTT,CATSRDYGVGTDTQYF
TRBJ1-6,-,TRBV5-1,many,TGCGCCAGCAGCTTGGCCAAGGCGAATAATTCACCCCTCCACTTT,CASSLAKANNSPLHF
TRBJ2-5,-,TRBV29-1,few,TGCAGCGTTGGTCCGGGATGGTCGGAGACCCAGTACTTC,CSVGPGWSETQYF